This entry features one T cell receptor beta chain sequence. The antigen remains undetermined. V lost 4 bases to trimming and J lost 1 base; unmatched junction nucleotides: 16. This CDR3 comprises 20 residues. Germline V CDR1 and CDR2: SGHNT, YYREEE (reference sequence). This record comes from a study of T cell repertoires in cytomegalovirus infection. TCRdb fed the reads into MiXCR, producing one record per CDR3 protein. This table has tens of thousands of distinct CDR3 sequences, about 27% appearing once. The sequences come from CD8+ T cells from cultured PBMCs, collected from culture after CMV antigen stimulation. The receptor was derived from a human donor in good health (CMV status not recorded). Some clones in this sample may be carry-over from other donors' samples. The genes are TRBV5-4 and TRBJ2-3; 12 nucleotides align to TRBD2. The CDR3 bases are TGTGCCAGCAGCCAGGATATGTGGCTAGCGGGGGGGCTGGGCACAGATACGCAGTATTTT. Translation gives CASSQDMWLAGGLGTDTQYF.